What follows are 20 T cell receptor beta chains derived from one specimen sequenced in a study of blood T cell repertoires in COVID-19. Assay: immunoSEQ multiplex PCR; the TCRdb copy retains only in-frame clones and omits some. The sample has over 150,000 clones; about 80% are singletons. The sample consisted of PBMCs or T cells enriched from blood (not recorded which). The receptors were sampled from a man in his forties who had recovered from COVID-19.

The J gene is TRBJ1-2, the V gene TRBV7-9, with D perhaps TRBD1 (5 bases). Germline loops: CDR1 SEHNR, CDR2 FQNEAQ (reference sequence). With 2 bases removed from V and 8 bases from J, the gap between germline ends came to 6 bases. The CDR3 totals 11 residues. The CDR3 region has the DNA TGTGCCAGCAGCTTACAGGGCGGCTACACCTTC. It is translated as CASSLQGGYTF. The whole variable domain, remainder taken from reference TRBV7-9 and TRBJ1-2, is DTGVSQNPRHKITKRGQNVTFRCDPISEHNRLYWYRQTLGQGPEFLTYFQNEAQLEKSRLLSDRFSAERPKGSFSTLEIQRTEQGDSAMYLCASSLQGGYTFGSGTRLTVV.

The CDR3 bases are TGCGCCAGCAGCCAAGGACTAGCGGGGAGGTCAGATACGCAGTATTTT. This gives the protein CASSQGLAGRSDTQYF. The V and J genes are TRBV4-1 and TRBJ2-3; 11 bases map to TRBD2. This CDR3 is 16 amino acids long. The junction had 4 bases not matched to a gene; V was cut back by 1 base and J by 4 bases. Germline-derived CDR1 and CDR2 are MGHRA and YSYEKL.

This chain joins TRBV4-2 and TRBJ1-2, with a weak D call TRBD1 (6 bases). Trimming took off 5 bases at V and 5 bases at J, with 18 bases between the two ends. Looked up from germline, CDR1 is LGHNA and CDR2 is YNFKEQ. This CDR3 region has 15 residues. CDR3 loop: CASSYGGGPVYGYTF. CDR3 coding DNA: TGTGCCAGCAGCTATGGGGGCGGACCTGTTTATGGCTACACCTTC.

The chain employs TRBV5-6 and TRBJ2-7; D gene uncertain. Trimming took 0 bases from V and 0 from J, leaving 7 bases between them. CDR3 size: 14 residues. CDR1 SGHDT and CDR2 YYEEEE come from the germline V gene. Here the CDR3 DNA reads TGTGCCAGCAGCTTGGGCTTAGTCTCCTACGAGCAGTACTTC. Residues: CASSLGLVSYEQYF.

The J gene is TRBJ1-2, the V gene TRBV4-1; TRBD1 agrees at 7 bases. The CDR3 is made up of 17 amino acids. Losses at the gene ends were 1 base for V and 3 bases for J; bases not matched to a gene: 11. The germline V gene has CDR1 MGHRA and CDR2 YSYEKL. The CDR3 DNA follows: TGCGCCAGCAGCCAAGGTATATTCGACAGGGTCGACTATGGCTACACCTTC. As protein: CASSQGIFDRVDYGYTF.

The rearrangement links TRBV5-1 to TRBJ1-2, with D tentatively TRBD1 (5 bases). There are 13 residues in the CDR3. The germline gives CDR1 SGHRS, CDR2 YFSETQ. V dropped 0 bases and J dropped 8 bases, with 11 bases sitting between them. For the CDR3, the DNA is TGCGCCAGCAGCTTGGCCGGGGACTGGGGCTACACCTTC. This encodes CASSLAGDWGYTF.

The V call is TRBV6-5, the J call TRBJ1-5; no firm D call. There are 14 residues in the CDR3. Germline values: CDR1 MNHEY, CDR2 SVGAGI. Trimming removed 2 bases at V and 1 base at J, with 6 bases between. The CDR3 loop reads CASSYGQSNQPQHF. CDR3 bases: TGTGCCAGCAGTTACGGCCAGAGCAATCAGCCCCAGCATTTT.

The rearrangement uses TRBV2 and TRBJ1-2; a possible D gene is TRBD1 (6 bases). This CDR3 contains 14 residues. Germline V gives CDR1 SNHLY, CDR2 FYNNEI. Trimming left V 6 bases short and J 4 bases short, with 15 bases between. CDR3 protein: CASSGRTDPYGYTF. CDR3 sequence (DNA): TGTGCCAGCAGCGGAAGGACAGACCCCTATGGCTACACCTTC.

This clone occurred a few times. J is TRBJ1-2 and V is TRBV11-2, with a tentative D call TRBD1 (5 bases). V dropped 5 bases and J dropped 6 bases, with 16 bases sitting between them. The germline gives CDR1 SGHAT, CDR2 FQNNGV. The CDR3 runs 14 residues. This chain's CDR3 is CASSPGRESDGYTF. Here the CDR3 DNA reads TGTGCCAGCAGCCCAGGGAGGGAGTCGGATGGCTACACCTTC.

The V and J genes are TRBV11-2 and TRBJ1-2; D remains unclear. CDR3 length: 12 amino acids. CDR1 SGHAT and CDR2 FQNNGV come from the germline V gene. V was clipped by 1 base and J by 3 bases, with 3 bases between them. CDR3 DNA sequence: TGTGCCAGCAGCTTAGCGGACTATGGCTACACCTTC. Translating gives CASSLADYGYTF.

This chain joins TRBV3-1 (or the pseudogene TRBV3-2) and TRBJ1-6, with TRBD1 matching 7 bases. This CDR3 has 15 residues. Germline V gene lookup returns CDR1 LGHDT and CDR2 YNNKEL (reference sequence). V trimming: 5 bases; J trimming: 7 bases; junction bases outside the gene matches: 8. CDR3: CASSTQTGRNSPLHF. The CDR3 nucleotides are TGTGCCAGCAGCACCCAGACAGGGCGGAATTCACCCCTCCACTTT.

This clone has a single count. The chain is built from TRBV30 and TRBJ2-2; D may be TRBD2 (5 bases). The V end lost 1 base, the J end lost 4 bases, and 7 bases lay between the germline ends. Germline values: CDR1 GTSNPN, CDR2 SVGIG (reference sequence). CDR3 length: 13 residues. The CDR3 region has the DNA TGTGCCTGGAGTGCGAGCGGCACCGGGGAGCTGTTTTTT. Amino acid sequence: CAWSASGTGELFF.

This clone was recorded only once. The V and J genes are TRBV9 and TRBJ1-2; 10 nucleotides line up with TRBD1. The CDR3 is 13 residues long. The germline CDR1 and CDR2 sequences are SGDLS and YYNGEE. V was pared by 4 bases and J by 4 bases, with 1 base of the junction left unmatched. The CDR3 sequence: CASSRQGAYGYTF. CDR3 sequence (DNA): TGTGCCAGCAGCAGACAGGGGGCCTATGGCTACACCTTC.

This clone appeared a single time. The genes are TRBV12-3 or TRBV12-4 and TRBJ1-2; TRBD1 is a possible D gene (5 bases). The germline V and J ends were trimmed by 6 bases and 9 bases, with 14 bases remaining between them. This CDR3 has 12 residues. The CDR3 sequence is CASSRDGRRYTF. The CDR3 DNA is TGTGCCAGCAGCCGGGACGGGAGGCGCTACACCTTC.

This clone was detected a few times. The chain recombines TRBV7-2 with TRBJ1-1; perhaps TRBD1 as D (6 bases). The V gene's germline CDR1 is SGHTA and CDR2 FQGNSA. This CDR3 has 13 amino acids. The V end lost 1 base, the J end lost 11 bases, and 14 bases lay between the germline ends. The CDR3 DNA reads as TGTGCCAGCAGCTTAGGACAGGTGCGGATGGCTTTCTTT. This translates into CASSLGQVRMAFF.

The chain is built from TRBV5-1 and TRBJ2-2; 8 nucleotides match TRBD1. From germline, CDR1 is SGHRS and CDR2 YFSETQ. The CDR3 totals 16 residues. V was clipped by 0 bases and J by 3 bases; unmatched bases: 4. This CDR3 is CASSLEGQGDTGELFF. The DNA for the CDR3 is TGCGCCAGCAGCTTGGAAGGACAGGGTGACACCGGGGAGCTGTTTTTT.

This clone has just one count. V is TRBV6-5 and J is TRBJ2-7, with D perhaps TRBD1 (6 bases). Trimming removed 5 bases from V and 2 bases from J, with 10 bases in between. The germline V gene encodes CDR1 MNHEY and CDR2 SVGAGI. The CDR3 covers 13 residues. The CDR3 nucleotides read TGTGCCAGCAGTAGCCGGGACACCTACGAGCAGTACTTC. This sequence encodes CASSSRDTYEQYF.

This chain connects TRBV9 to TRBJ2-2; the match to TRBD1 covers 7 bases. Per germline, CDR1 SGDLS and CDR2 YYNGEE. The CDR3 loop spans 14 amino acids. The J segment lost 3 bases and the V segment lost 1 base, leaving 0 bases of the junction unmatched. This CDR3 is CASSVQGDTGELFF. The CDR3 DNA sequence: TGTGCCAGCAGCGTACAGGGGGACACCGGGGAGCTGTTTTTT. Full variable domain (rest looked up from reference TRBV9 and TRBJ2-2): DSGVTQTPKHLITATGQRVTLRCSPRSGDLSVYWYQQSLDQGLQFLIQYYNGEERAKGNILERFSAQQFPDLHSELNLSSLELGDSALYFCASSVQGDTGELFFGEGSRLTVL.

The chain is built from TRBV6-5 and TRBJ2-3, with D perhaps TRBD1 (6 bases). The CDR3 consists of 14 residues. Germline lookup yields CDR1 MNHEY and CDR2 SVGAGI. Trimming left V 6 bases short and J 5 bases short, with 15 bases between. Here the CDR3 DNA reads TGTGCCAGCAGGTACCGTAGCAGGGGAGATACGCAGTATTTT. Translating gives CASRYRSRGDTQYF.

The chain couples TRBV7-8 to TRBJ2-3, with D tentatively TRBD1 (6 bases). Germline CDR1 is SGHVS and CDR2 is FQNEAQ. This CDR3 region has 16 residues. With 1 base removed from V and 2 bases from J, the gap between germline ends came to 13 bases. CDR3 nucleotide sequence: TGTGCCAGCAGCTTAGTCGTGGGGGCCAACACAGATACGCAGTATTTT. Protein product: CASSLVVGANTDTQYF. Full variable domain (remainder filled in from reference TRBV7-8 and TRBJ2-3): GAGVSQSPRYKVAKRGQDVALRCDPISGHVSLFWYQQALGQGPEFLTYFQNEAQLDKSGLPSDRFFAERPEGSVSTLKIQRTQQEDSAVYLCASSLVVGANTDTQYFGPGTRLTVL.